The T cell receptor beta chain under discussion was sequenced for a study of shared clonotypes between healthy human individuals. As regards this clone: Its antigen remains unknown.

Using immunoSEQ multiplex PCR, the repertoire was profiled, and TCRdb retains in-frame clones only, with some absent. The profile shows about 2 million clones, approximately 94% of them singletons. The naive CD8 subset, CD45RO-negative cells positively selected for CCR7, excluded terminally differentiated effector memory CD45RA+ cells. This CDR3 comprises 15 residues. Germline assignment: CDR1 SQVTM and CDR2 ANQGSEA. The V gene end was trimmed by 2 bases and the J gene end by 4 bases; junction bases not matched to a gene: 4. Study-wide results and caveats: Clonotype sharing across several donors was observed for around 5% of naive CD4 clonotypes. Estimated clonotype richness was generally higher in naive than memory subsets.

The J gene is TRBJ2-1, the V gene TRBV29-1, with 11 bases that match TRBD2. The TCR comes from a man aged 18 to 29 in good health. The sequenced sample consisted of naive CD8+ T cells sorted from blood. In DNA, the CDR3 is TGCAGCGTTGAACCTGGACTAGCGGGTTACAATGAGCAGTTCTTC. Protein product: CSVEPGLAGYNEQFF.